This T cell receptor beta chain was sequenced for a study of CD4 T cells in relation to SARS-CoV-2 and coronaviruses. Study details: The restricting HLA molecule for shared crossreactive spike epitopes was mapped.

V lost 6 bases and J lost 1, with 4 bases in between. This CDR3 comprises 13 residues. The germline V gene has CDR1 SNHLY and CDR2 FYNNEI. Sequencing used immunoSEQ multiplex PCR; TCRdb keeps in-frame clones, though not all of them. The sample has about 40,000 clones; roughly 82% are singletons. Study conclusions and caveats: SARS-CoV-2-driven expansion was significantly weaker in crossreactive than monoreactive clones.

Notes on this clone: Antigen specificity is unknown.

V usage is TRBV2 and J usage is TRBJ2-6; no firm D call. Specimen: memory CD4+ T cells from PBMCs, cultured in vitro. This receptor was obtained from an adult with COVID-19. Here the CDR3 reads CASRGSGANVLTF. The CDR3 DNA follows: TGTGCCAGCAGAGGGTCTGGGGCCAACGTCCTGACTTTC.